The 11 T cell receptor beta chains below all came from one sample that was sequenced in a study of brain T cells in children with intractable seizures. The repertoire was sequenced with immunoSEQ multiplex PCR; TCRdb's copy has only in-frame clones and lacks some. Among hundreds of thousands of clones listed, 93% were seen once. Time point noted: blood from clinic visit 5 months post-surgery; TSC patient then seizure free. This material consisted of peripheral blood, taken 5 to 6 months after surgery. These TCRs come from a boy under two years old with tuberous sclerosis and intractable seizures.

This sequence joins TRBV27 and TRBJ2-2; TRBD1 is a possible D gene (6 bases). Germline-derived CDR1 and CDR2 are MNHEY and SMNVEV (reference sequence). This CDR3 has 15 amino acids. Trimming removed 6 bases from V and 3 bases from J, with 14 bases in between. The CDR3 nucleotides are TGTGCCAGCAGCCCAACAGGGTTGTACACCGGGGAGCTGTTTTTT. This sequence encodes CASSPTGLYTGELFF.

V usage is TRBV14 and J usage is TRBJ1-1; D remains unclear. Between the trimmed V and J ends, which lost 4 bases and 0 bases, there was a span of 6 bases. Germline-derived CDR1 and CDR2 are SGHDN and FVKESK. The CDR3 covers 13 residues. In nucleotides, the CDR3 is TGTGCCAGCAGCCCTGATTTGAACACTGAAGCTTTCTTT. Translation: CASSPDLNTEAFF.

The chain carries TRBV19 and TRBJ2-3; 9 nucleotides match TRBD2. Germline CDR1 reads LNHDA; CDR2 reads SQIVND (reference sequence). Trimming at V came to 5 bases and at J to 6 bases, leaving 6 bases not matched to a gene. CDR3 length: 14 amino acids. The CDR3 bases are TGTGCCAGTAGTCCGGCTAGCGGGGTGGATACGCAGTATTTT. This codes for CASSPASGVDTQYF.

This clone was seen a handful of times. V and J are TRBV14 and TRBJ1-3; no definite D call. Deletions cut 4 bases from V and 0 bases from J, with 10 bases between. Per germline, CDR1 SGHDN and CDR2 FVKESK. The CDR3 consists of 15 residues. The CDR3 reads CASSLQMVSGNTIYF. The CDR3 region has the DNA TGTGCCAGCAGCCTTCAGATGGTCTCTGGAAACACCATATATTTT.

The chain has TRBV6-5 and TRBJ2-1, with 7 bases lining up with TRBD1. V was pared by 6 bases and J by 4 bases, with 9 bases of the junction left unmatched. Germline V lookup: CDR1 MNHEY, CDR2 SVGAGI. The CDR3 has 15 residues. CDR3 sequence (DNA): TGTGCCAGCAGCACCGGGACAGACCTTTACAATGAGCAGTTCTTC. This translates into CASSTGTDLYNEQFF.

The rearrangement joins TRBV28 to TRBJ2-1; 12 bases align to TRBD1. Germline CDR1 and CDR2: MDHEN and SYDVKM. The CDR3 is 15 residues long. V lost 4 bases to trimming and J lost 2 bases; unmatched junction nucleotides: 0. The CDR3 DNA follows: TGTGCCAGCAGTTGGGACAGGGGGCCCTACAATGAGCAGTTCTTC. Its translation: CASSWDRGPYNEQFF.

CDR3 nucleotides: TGTGCCAGCAGCCAACTGGCCGGAAACACCATATATTTT. Amino acids: CASSQLAGNTIYF. V usage is TRBV7-8 and J usage is TRBJ1-3; D ambiguous. Germline V lookup: CDR1 SGHVS, CDR2 FQNEAQ. CDR3 length: 13 amino acids. V was cut by 5 bases and J by 4 bases, with 9 bases left in between.

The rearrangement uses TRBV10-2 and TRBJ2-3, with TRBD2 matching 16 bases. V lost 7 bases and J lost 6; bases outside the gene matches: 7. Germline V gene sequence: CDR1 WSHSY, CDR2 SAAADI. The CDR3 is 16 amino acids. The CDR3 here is CASKGLAGGPSDTQYF. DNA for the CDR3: TGCGCCAGCAAGGGACTAGCGGGAGGGCCATCGGATACGCAGTATTTT.

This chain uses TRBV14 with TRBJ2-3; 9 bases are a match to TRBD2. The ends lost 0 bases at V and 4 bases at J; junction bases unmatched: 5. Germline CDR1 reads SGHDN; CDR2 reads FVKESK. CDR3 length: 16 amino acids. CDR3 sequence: CASSQDKAGGPDTQYF. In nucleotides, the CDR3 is TGTGCCAGCAGCCAAGATAAAGCGGGAGGCCCAGATACGCAGTATTTT.

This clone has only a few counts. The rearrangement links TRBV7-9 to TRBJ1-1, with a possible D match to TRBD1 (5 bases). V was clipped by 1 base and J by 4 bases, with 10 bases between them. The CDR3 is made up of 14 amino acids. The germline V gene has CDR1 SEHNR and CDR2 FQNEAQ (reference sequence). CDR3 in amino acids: CASSLGTQGTEAFF. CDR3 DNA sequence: TGTGCCAGCAGCTTAGGTACCCAGGGCACTGAAGCTTTCTTT.

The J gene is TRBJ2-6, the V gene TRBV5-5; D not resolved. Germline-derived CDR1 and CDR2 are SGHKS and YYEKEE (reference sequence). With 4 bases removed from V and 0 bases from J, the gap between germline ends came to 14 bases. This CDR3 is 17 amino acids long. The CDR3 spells CASSLRSSPSGANVLTF. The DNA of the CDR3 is TGTGCCAGCAGCCTTCGGAGCTCACCCTCTGGGGCCAACGTCCTGACTTTC.